This T cell receptor (beta chain) was obtained from a study of T cell responses to AZD1222 COVID-19 vaccine. Turning to the study itself: The analysis combined second doses at about 4 or about 12 weeks. Notes on the study in general: Just a handful of AZD1222 recipients tested seropositive at baseline. Regions 160-218 and 743-854 held dominance among vaccine-associated CD4 TCRs, which spanned spike. White British donors predominated, females outnumbered males, and clonal diversity was possibly underestimated.

On this clone: Its matching antigen is unknown.

Sequencing used immunoSEQ multiplex PCR; TCRdb keeps in-frame clones, though not all of them. The sample contains roughly 140,000 clones, 80% to 95% of which appear only once. This CDR3 spans 13 amino acids. Germline-derived CDR1 and CDR2 are SNHLY and FYNNEI. Trimming stripped 4 bases from V and 1 base from J, with 7 bases between. This sequence joins TRBV2 and TRBJ2-5; no clear D. This specimen consisted of peripheral blood, obtained on day 0 of AZD1222 vaccination. This TCR was recovered from an adult in good health. In DNA, the CDR3 is TGTGCCAGCAGTGTATCGGTCCAAGAGACCCAGTACTTC. Translation gives CASSVSVQETQYF. The full variable domain, its missing parts supplied by reference TRBV2 and TRBJ2-5, is EPEVTQTPSHQVTQMGQEVILRCVPISNHLYFYWYRQILGQKVEFLVSFYNNEISEKSEIFDDQFSVERPDGSNFTLKIRSTKLEDSAMYFCASSVSVQETQYFGPGTRLLVL.